Listed below are T cell receptor beta chains from one sample, sequenced in a study of blood T cell repertoires in COVID-19. Sequencing used immunoSEQ multiplex PCR; TCRdb keeps in-frame clones, though not all of them. This table has 75,000 to 95,000 clones, about 87% appearing once. Sequencing input: peripheral blood. The source of these receptors is a middle-aged man with active COVID-19. Both conserved end residues are part of each CDR3. The D gene is left open where the match is weak. Some rows mark clone size as missing; the rest say once, few, many or name a class of expanded clone.

D gene | J gene | V gene | clone size | CDR3 protein | CDR3 DNA
TRBD1 | TRBJ2-7 | TRBV19 | once | CASSLGQGAGYEQYF | TGTGCCAGTAGCCTGGGACAGGGGGCGGGGTACGAGCAGTACTTC
TRBD1 | TRBJ1-4 | TRBV7-6 | - | CASSYPGQPTNEKLFF | TGTGCCAGCAGCTACCCGGGACAGCCAACTAATGAAAAACTGTTTTTT
TRBD2 | TRBJ2-1 | TRBV19 | - | CASSNSGGSSYNEQFF | TGTGCCAGTAGTAATAGCGGGGGGAGCTCCTACAATGAGCAGTTCTTC
TRBD1 | TRBJ2-7 | TRBV11-2 | - | CASSSIQGTGYRSYEQYF | TGTGCCAGCAGCTCGATACAAGGGACAGGGTATCGTTCCTACGAGCAGTACTTC
- | TRBJ1-5 | TRBV29-1 | - | CSVGEGYANQPQHF | TGCAGCGTTGGCGAGGGCTACGCCAATCAGCCCCAGCATTTT
- | TRBJ1-3 | TRBV3-1/TRBV3-2 | few | CASSQDTGVYGNTIYF | TGTGCCAGCAGCCAAGATACCGGGGTGTATGGAAACACCATATATTTT
TRBD2 | TRBJ2-7 | TRBV2 | - | CASSVAGGPYEQYF | TGTGCCAGCAGTGTAGCGGGAGGCCCCTACGAGCAGTACTTC
- | TRBJ1-2 | TRBV18 | - | CASSPSGNTLYYGYTF | TGTGCCAGCTCACCCTCGGGGAACACGCTGTACTATGGCTACACCTTC
TRBD2 | TRBJ2-5 | TRBV5-1 | - | CASSQLPGLAGEETQYF | TGCGCCAGCAGCCAACTACCGGGACTAGCGGGAGAAGAGACCCAGTACTTC
- | TRBJ1-4 | TRBV29-1 | - | CSVTWDWTNEKLFF | TGCAGCGTAACCTGGGACTGGACTAATGAAAAACTGTTTTTT
- | TRBJ2-2 | TRBV7-6 | - | CASSLPGLNTGELFF | TGTGCCAGCAGCTTGCCAGGTTTGAACACCGGGGAGCTGTTTTTT
- | TRBJ2-3 | TRBV7-2 | - | CASSFTSSDTQYF | TGTGCCAGCAGCTTTACTAGTTCAGATACGCAGTATTTT
TRBD1 | TRBJ1-2 | TRBV7-2 | - | CASILWTNRGYGYTF | TGTGCCAGCATCCTTTGGACCAACAGGGGATATGGCTACACCTTC
- | TRBJ1-5 | TRBV5-1 | - | CASSLRRAQPQHF | TGCGCCAGCAGTCTGAGGAGGGCACAGCCCCAGCATTTT
TRBD2 | TRBJ2-3 | TRBV19 | - | CASSITSTRSGRADTQYF | TGTGCCAGTAGTATTACTTCAACGCGAAGCGGGAGGGCAGATACGCAGTATTTT
- | TRBJ1-4 | TRBV27 | - | CASRASGSEKLFF | TGTGCCAGCAGAGCATCCGGGAGTGAAAAACTGTTTTTT
- | TRBJ2-5 | TRBV2 | - | CASRLRTGMEGIRETQYF | TGTGCCAGCAGGCTCCGGACCGGTATGGAGGGAATACGGGAGACCCAGTACTTC
- | TRBJ1-2 | TRBV3-1/TRBV3-2 | once | CASSQAQSFGYTF | TGTGCCAGCAGCCAAGCACAGAGCTTCGGTTACACCTTC
- | TRBJ1-2 | TRBV4-2 | - | CASSQRVEVYGYTF | TGTGCCAGCAGCCAGAGGGTGGAAGTCTATGGCTACACCTTC
TRBD2 | TRBJ2-7 | TRBV5-4 | - | CASSLAGGKGSYEQYF | TGTGCCAGCAGCTTGGCGGGAGGGAAAGGCTCCTACGAGCAGTACTTC
- | TRBJ2-2 | TRBV7-9 | - | CASSPRDSRTGELFF | TGTGCCAGCAGCCCCCGGGACTCCCGAACCGGGGAGCTGTTTTTT
- | TRBJ2-5 | TRBV6-2/TRBV6-3 | - | CASSQPRTAWGQETQYF | TGTGCCAGCAGTCAACCCAGGACAGCCTGGGGACAAGAGACCCAGTACTTC
TRBD1 | TRBJ1-1 | TRBV19 | - | CASSPYRGSGATEAFF | TGTGCCAGTAGTCCGTACAGGGGTAGTGGGGCTACTGAAGCTTTCTTT
- | TRBJ2-7 | TRBV5-4 | - | CASSKPGKKGDEQYF | TGTGCCAGCAGTAAGCCCGGGAAAAAGGGCGACGAGCAGTACTTC
- | TRBJ2-7 | TRBV21-1 | - | CASSKALDSGYEQYF | TGTGCCAGCAGCAAAGCTCTTGACTCCGGCTACGAGCAGTACTTC
TRBD2 | TRBJ2-5 | TRBV5-4 | - | CASSPGTSGGDETQYF | TGTGCCAGCAGCCCTGGGACTAGCGGGGGAGATGAGACCCAGTACTTC
- | TRBJ1-1 | TRBV5-1 | - | CASSRHLTENTEAFF | TGCGCCAGCAGTCGTCACCTGACAGAAAACACTGAAGCTTTCTTT
- | TRBJ1-1 | TRBV5-4 | - | CASSLGQGHTEAFF | TGTGCCAGCAGCTTGGGGCAGGGCCACACTGAAGCTTTCTTT